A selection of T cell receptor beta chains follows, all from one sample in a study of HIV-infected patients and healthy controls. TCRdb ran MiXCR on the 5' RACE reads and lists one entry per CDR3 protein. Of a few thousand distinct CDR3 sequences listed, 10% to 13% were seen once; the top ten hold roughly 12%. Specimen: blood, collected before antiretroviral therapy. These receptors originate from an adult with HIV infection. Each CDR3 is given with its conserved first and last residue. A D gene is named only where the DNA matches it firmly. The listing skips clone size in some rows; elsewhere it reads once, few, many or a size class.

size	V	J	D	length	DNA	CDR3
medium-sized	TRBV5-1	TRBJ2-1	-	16	TGCGCCAGCAGCTTGCGCCCACTGGGCGAGTACAATGAGCAGTTCTTC	CASSLRPLGEYNEQFF
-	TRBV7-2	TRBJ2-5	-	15	TGTGCCAGCAGAGGATTAGGATGGAGTACCGAGACCCAGTACTTC	CASRGLGWSTETQYF
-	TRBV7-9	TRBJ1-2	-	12	TGTGCCAGCCGGGGGGCTGACTATGGCTACACCTTC	CASRGADYGYTF
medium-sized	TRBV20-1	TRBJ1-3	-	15	TGCAGTGCTCTAACCGGACGGAGCTCTGGAAACACCATATATTTT	CSALTGRSSGNTIYF
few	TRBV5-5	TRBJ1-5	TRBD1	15	TGTGCCAGCAGCTTGGAGACAGGGTATAGTCAGCCCCAGCATTTT	CASSLETGYSQPQHF
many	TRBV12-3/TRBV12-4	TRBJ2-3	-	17	TGTGCCAGCGTGGTGGGGGCCAATTACCCTAGCACAGATACGCAGTATTTT	CASVVGANYPSTDTQYF
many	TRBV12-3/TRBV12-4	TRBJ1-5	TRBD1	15	TGTGCCAGCAGACCAGGACAGGGGTACAATCAGCCCCAGCATTTT	CASRPGQGYNQPQHF
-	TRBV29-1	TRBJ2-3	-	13	TGCAGCTTGGGGGCAGGGGAAGAAGATACGCAGTATTTT	CSLGAGEEDTQYF
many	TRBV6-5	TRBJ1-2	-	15	TGTGCCAGCAGTTACGGGGCGGATGCTAACTATGGCTACACCTTC	CASSYGADANYGYTF
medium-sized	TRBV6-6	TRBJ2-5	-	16	TGTGCCAGCAGTTACTCGAGTGGGGGCCGAAGAGAGACCCAGTACTTC	CASSYSSGGRRETQYF
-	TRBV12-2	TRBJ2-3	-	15	TGTGCAAGTCGCTTAGCGAGGCTAGACGAAGATACGCAGTATTTT	CASRLARLDEDTQYF
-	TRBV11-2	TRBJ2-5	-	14	TGTGCCAGCAGCTTAGCCGGGGCAGAAGAGACCCAGTACTTC	CASSLAGAEETQYF
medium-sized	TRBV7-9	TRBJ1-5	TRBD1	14	TGTGCCAGCAGTTCCGGGACAGGGTATCAGCCCCAGCATTTT	CASSSGTGYQPQHF
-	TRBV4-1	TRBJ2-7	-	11	TGCGCCAGCAGCGGAGGCCTCGAGCAGTACTTC	CASSGGLEQYF
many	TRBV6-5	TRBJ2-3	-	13	TGTGCCAGCTGGCGTTCCCGCACAGATACGCAGTATTTT	CASWRSRTDTQYF
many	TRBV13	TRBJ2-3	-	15	TGTGCCAGCAGCCCCCGGGCCACCTACACAGATACGCAGTATTTT	CASSPRATYTDTQYF
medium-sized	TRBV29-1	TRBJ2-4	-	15	TGCAGCGTTGAAATACCGGATCTCGCCATTAACATTCAGTACTTC	CSVEIPDLAINIQYF
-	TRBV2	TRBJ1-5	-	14	TGTGCCAGCAGTGAGAAGGTGGGCAATCAGCCCCAGCATTTT	CASSEKVGNQPQHF
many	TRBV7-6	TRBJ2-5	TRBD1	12	TGTGCCTGCGGACAGGGGGCCGAGACCCAGTACTTC	CACGQGAETQYF
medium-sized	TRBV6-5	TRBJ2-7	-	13	TGTGCCAGCAGTTACGGCGGATCCTACGAGCAGTACTTC	CASSYGGSYEQYF
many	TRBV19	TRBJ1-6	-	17	TGTGCCAGTAGCCCCCGGTCGGCGGGGGACAACATCCCACCCCTCCACTTT	CASSPRSAGDNIPPLHF
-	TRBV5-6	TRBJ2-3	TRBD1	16	TGTGCCAGCAGCTTAGGGGGCAGGGGTGCAGCAGATACGCAGTATTTT	CASSLGGRGAADTQYF
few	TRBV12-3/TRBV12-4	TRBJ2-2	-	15	TGTGCCAGCAGTTTCAGGCGGACGAACACCGGGGAGCTGTTTTTT	CASSFRRTNTGELFF
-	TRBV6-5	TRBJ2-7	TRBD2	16	TGTGCCAGCAGTACCCCCGGGACTAGGAGGAGGTACGAGCAGTACTTC	CASSTPGTRRRYEQYF
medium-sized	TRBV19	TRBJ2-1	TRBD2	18	TGTGCCAGTAGTATTTCCGGGACTAGCGGAAGCTCCTACAATGAGCAGTTCTTC	CASSISGTSGSSYNEQFF
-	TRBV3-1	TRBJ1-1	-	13	TGTGCCAGCAGCCCGTACTGGGGGATTGAAGCTTTCTTT	CASSPYWGIEAFF
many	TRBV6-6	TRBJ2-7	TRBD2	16	TGTGCCAGCAGTTACTCGTATACTAGCGGGGAGTACGAGCAGTACTTC	CASSYSYTSGEYEQYF
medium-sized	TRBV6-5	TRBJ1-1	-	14	TGTGCCAGCAGCCCCGATAATATAGACAGGAGGGCTTTCTTT	CASSPDNIDRRAFF
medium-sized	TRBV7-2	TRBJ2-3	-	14	TGTGCCAGCAGCTTAGACCAGATCACAGATACGCAGTATTTT	CASSLDQITDTQYF
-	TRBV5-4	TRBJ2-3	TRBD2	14	TGTGCCAGCAGCTTAGCGGGGCTCGCAGATACGCAGTATTTT	CASSLAGLADTQYF
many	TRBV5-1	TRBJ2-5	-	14	TGCGCCAGCAGCTTGGGGGGGGTCCAAGAGACCCAGTACTTC	CASSLGGVQETQYF
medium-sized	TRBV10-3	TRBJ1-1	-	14	TGTGCCATCAGTGATGAGACAGCCAGTAGGGAAGCTTTCTTT	CAISDETASREAFF
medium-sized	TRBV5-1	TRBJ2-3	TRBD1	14	TGCGCCAGCAGCTTTGGGACAGGCACAGATACGCAGTATTTT	CASSFGTGTDTQYF
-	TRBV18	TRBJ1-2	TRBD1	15	TGTGCCAGCTCACTTCCGGGACAGGGGGCTTATGGCTACACCTTC	CASSLPGQGAYGYTF
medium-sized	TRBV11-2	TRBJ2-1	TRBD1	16	TGTGCCAGCAGCTTAGGACAGGGTGGTTCATTTGATGAGCAGTTCTTC	CASSLGQGGSFDEQFF
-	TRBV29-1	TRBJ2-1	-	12	TGCAGCGTTATAAAGGGGACCCCTAAGCAGTTCTTC	CSVIKGTPKQFF
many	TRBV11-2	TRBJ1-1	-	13	TGTGCCAGCAGCTCCTCGGTATTAACTGAAGCTTTCTTT	CASSSSVLTEAFF
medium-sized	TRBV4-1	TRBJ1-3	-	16	TGCGCCAGCAGCCCCGGACAGATGGAAGCTGGAAACACCATATATTTT	CASSPGQMEAGNTIYF
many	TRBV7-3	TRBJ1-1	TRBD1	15	TGTGCCAGCAGCTTAACGTTAACAGGGGGAACTGAAGCTTTCTTT	CASSLTLTGGTEAFF
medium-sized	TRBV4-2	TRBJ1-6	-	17	TGTGCCAGCAGCCAATCCCTCGTTTGGCAGCAGGAGCCACCCCTCCACTTT	CASSQSLVWQQEPPLHF
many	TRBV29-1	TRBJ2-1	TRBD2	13	TGCAGCGTTCGGACTAGCGGGGGGAATGAGCAGTTCTTC	CSVRTSGGNEQFF
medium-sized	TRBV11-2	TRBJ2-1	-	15	TGTGCCAGCAGCTTAGGACCCAGGGGATGGTATGAGCAGTTCTTC	CASSLGPRGWYEQFF